The 9 T cell receptor beta chains below all came from one sample that was sequenced in a study of regulatory T cells in long-lasting Graves disease (dated by TCRdb to the early 2020s). Read against the paper, the sample's time point label means: newly diagnosed GD, antithyroid drugs for less than 3 months. RNA was extracted from PBMCs in TRIzol for both TCR sequencing and RNA sequencing. Libraries were built with multiplex PCR. The instrument given in TCRdb is Illumina HiSeq 4000. TCR beta libraries were built with iRepertoire HTBI primers and Arm-PCR amplification of CDR3 regions. TCRdb reanalyzed the raw reads on its own, using fastp at Q25 for trimming and MiXCR for clone calling, and kept in-frame beta chains. Each entry is one CDR3 protein sequence, shown with its most common DNA and genes. A total of roughly 410,000 distinct CDR3 sequences appear in this sample, around 16% of them only once. The top ten constitute over 7.5% of the sample.

In addition, the sample was reused for a study of T cells in Graves' hyperthyroidism and ophthalmopathy.

This material consisted of peripheral blood mononuclear cells (PBMCs), taken at new diagnosis, from a patient treated with antithyroid drugs. These receptor sequences come from a middle-aged woman with Graves disease. Donor details come from another sample of the same person, matched by shared clones.

This clonotype occurred many times. The chain is built from TRBV5-6 and TRBJ2-1; the match to TRBD1 covers 9 bases. Unmatched junction bases numbered 4, after V lost 4 bases and J lost 11 bases. Germline CDR1 and CDR2: SGHDT and YYEEEE. The CDR3 has 12 residues. As DNA, the CDR3 is TGTGCCAGCAGCAAGGGGACAGGGCAGCAGTTCTTC. As protein: CASSKGTGQQFF.

This sequence joins TRBV12-5 and TRBJ2-2; perhaps TRBD1 as D (5 bases). CDR3 length equals 13 residues. Per germline, CDR1 LGHNT and CDR2 FRNRAP. The ends were cut back, 1 base at V and 6 bases at J, with 6 bases in the middle. The CDR3 bases are TGTGCTAGTGGTTTGGGGGGCCCCGGGGAGCTGTTTTTT. It yields the protein CASGLGGPGELFF. Supplemented by reference TRBV12-5 and TRBJ2-2, the full variable domain reads DARVTQTPRHKVTEMGQEVTMRCQPILGHNTVFWYRQTMMQGLELLAYFRNRAPLDDSGMPKDRFSAEMPDATLATLKIQPSEPRDSAVYFCASGLGGPGELFFGEGSRLTVL.

This clonotype was seen a single time. One base separates it from a far larger clone, so it is likely a read error. The chain carries TRBV7-2 and TRBJ2-7; D not resolved. There are 13 residues in the CDR3. In germline, CDR1 is SGHTA, CDR2 FQGNSA. The ends were cut back, 5 bases at V and 1 base at J, with 9 bases in the middle. CDR3: CASSPKDSYEQYF. The CDR3 DNA is TGTGCCAGCAGCCCCAAGGATTCCTACGAGCAGTACTTC.

This clonotype was recorded many times. The chain carries TRBV11-3 and TRBJ2-3; 9 nucleotides align to TRBD2. Germline V CDR1 and CDR2: SGHNT, YENEEA. The trim removed 2 bases at V and 0 bases at J, leaving 12 bases unmatched. The CDR3 extends over 19 amino acids. For the CDR3, the DNA is TGTGCCAGCAGCTTACGGGCTAGCGGGGATCCCGTTAGCACAGATACGCAGTATTTT. Translated: CASSLRASGDPVSTDTQYF.

V and J are TRBV2 and TRBJ1-1; D unclear. Trimming cost V 6 bases and J 6 bases, with 11 bases left between them. CDR1 and CDR2 from the germline V gene are SNHLY and FYNNEI. The CDR3 has 12 amino acids. The CDR3: CASSARWAEAFF. CDR3 bases: TGTGCCAGCAGCGCGAGGTGGGCTGAAGCTTTCTTT.

This clonotype has at least ten counts. The V call is TRBV30, the J call TRBJ2-5; TRBD2 matches 8 bases. The CDR3 has 15 residues. The V and J ends lost 4 bases and 2 bases, in that order; junction bases with no gene match: 9. Germline-derived CDR1 and CDR2 are GTSNPN and SVGIG (reference sequence). The CDR3 nucleotides are TGTGCCTGGACACACTCTGGACTAGCACAAGAGACCCAGTACTTC. Protein: CAWTHSGLAQETQYF. Drawing the rest from reference TRBV30 and TRBJ2-5, the complete variable domain is SQTIHQWPATLVQPVGSPLSLECTVEGTSNPNLYWYRQAAGRGLQLLFYSVGIGQISSEVPQNLSASRPQDRQFILSSKKLLLSDSGFYLCAWTHSGLAQETQYFGPGTRLLVL.

This clonotype came up many times. This rearrangement joins TRBV7-2 to TRBJ2-7; 7 nucleotides agree with TRBD2. The CDR3 is made up of 13 amino acids. Per germline, CDR1 SGHTA and CDR2 FQGNSA. V was clipped by 4 bases and J by 6 bases; unmatched bases: 6. CDR3 sequence (DNA): TGTGCCAGCAGCTGGATGGGGGGGGGCGAGCAGTACTTC. It specifies CASSWMGGGEQYF.

The CDR3 spells CASSSEGRVHEQYF. In DNA form, the CDR3 reads TGCGCCAGCAGCTCGGAGGGAAGGGTCCACGAGCAGTACTTC. The chain combines TRBV5-1 with TRBJ2-7, with TRBD2 as a possible D gene (6 bases). Germline-derived CDR1 and CDR2 are SGHRS and YFSETQ. The V gene lost 3 bases and the J gene lost 5 bases, with 15 bases spanning the gap. CDR3 length: 14 amino acids.

This clonotype has a count of ten or more. This chain joins TRBV6-1 and TRBJ2-7, with a weak D call TRBD2 (6 bases). Trimming shortened V by 6 bases and J by 2 bases, and 17 bases separated the two germline ends. Germline values: CDR1 MNHNS, CDR2 SASEGT. This CDR3 contains 15 residues. The CDR3 nucleotides read TGTGCCAGCAGCCAACCAGGACTATCTCCCTACGAGCAGTACTTC. Encoded protein: CASSQPGLSPYEQYF.